These 26 T cell receptor beta chains were all obtained from the same sample, sequenced in a study of cytomegalovirus exposure and HLA in healthy donors (dated by TCRdb to the late 2010s). Library construction relied on the immunoSEQ multiplex PCR assay. A mixture of 60 forward primers for TCR Vbeta segments and 13 reverse primers for TCR Jbeta segments was used in the multiplex PCR. Drawn from immuneACCESS, this table holds only the in-frame rearrangements with V and J called that TCRdb kept. Clones are partly lost; checked studies trace under half to an unresolved V gene and leave the rest unexplained. This sample comprises nearly 200,000 clones, around 83% of them detected only once. The biggest ten clones account for approximately 6.5% of the sample. Sequencing was carried out using PBMCs. The receptors here all came from a woman aged 50 to 60 in good health and CMV-seropositive.

The chain employs TRBV28 and TRBJ1-2; 9 nucleotides match TRBD1. The V gene end was trimmed by 3 bases and the J gene end by 5 bases; junction bases not matched to a gene: 10. The CDR3 is made up of 16 amino acids. The germline gives CDR1 MDHEN, CDR2 SYDVKM. In DNA, the CDR3 is TGTGCCAGCAGTTTCCCTGGGGACAGGGAAGATTATGGCTACACCTTC. This gives the protein CASSFPGDREDYGYTF.

The chain employs TRBV28 and TRBJ2-1; TRBD2 matches at 7 bases. From germline, CDR1 is MDHEN and CDR2 SYDVKM. This CDR3 has 15 residues. J was trimmed by 3 bases and V by 8 bases; bases with no gene match: 10. As DNA, the CDR3 is TGTGCCAGCGAAAGGGGAGGGGAATTCTACAATGAGCAGTTCTTC. This codes for CASERGGEFYNEQFF.

In this sample, this clone turned up once. The chain has TRBV6-4 and TRBJ2-3; 10 nucleotides agree with TRBD2. CDR1 is MRHNA and CDR2 is SNTAGT in the germline V gene. The V segment lost 9 bases and the J segment 8 bases; nucleotides outside the gene matches: 14. The CDR3 extends over 15 amino acids. DNA for the CDR3: TGTGCCAGAGACCCAGCGGGAGGGCCTATCGGTACGCAGTATTTT. Its protein product is CARDPAGGPIGTQYF.

This clone has only one observation. The genes are TRBV11-2 and TRBJ2-7, with 10 nucleotides matching TRBD1. The CDR3 has 14 amino acids. The V segment lost 6 bases and the J segment 2 bases; nucleotides outside the gene matches: 4. Germline V gene sequence: CDR1 SGHAT, CDR2 FQNNGV. CDR3 amino acids: CASRAGTGAYEQYF. CDR3 nucleotide sequence: TGTGCCAGCAGAGCCGGGACAGGGGCCTACGAGCAGTACTTC. Variable domain in full (rest from reference TRBV11-2 and TRBJ2-7): EAGVAQSPRYKIIEKRQSVAFWCNPISGHATLYWYQQILGQGPKLLIQFQNNGVVDDSQLPKDRFSAERLKGVDSTLKIQPAKLEDSAVYLCASRAGTGAYEQYFGPGTRLTVT.

The chain carries TRBV5-1 and TRBJ2-1, with D possibly matching TRBD1 (5 bases). Germline values: CDR1 SGHRS, CDR2 YFSETQ. This CDR3 comprises 12 residues. V shed 6 bases and J shed 6 bases, with 10 bases lying between them. The CDR3 is CASTSGRNEQFF. DNA of the CDR3: TGCGCCAGCACGTCAGGGCGCAATGAGCAGTTCTTC.

A remark on this clone: No DNA is shown, since the ends of the CDR3 on it are uncertain; the CDR3 is the one TCRdb lists. The chain links TRBV28 to TRBJ1-6. Germline V gives CDR1 MDHEN, CDR2 SYDVKM. The CDR3 is 15 residues long, ends included. CDR3: CASILGGSYNSPLHF.

The chain has TRBV19 and TRBJ2-7, with D uncertain. The V and J ends lost 2 bases and 2 bases respectively, with 7 bases between them. Germline CDR1 is LNHDA and CDR2 is SQIVND (reference sequence). The CDR3 has 13 amino acids. CDR3 nucleotide sequence: TGTGCCAGTAGTATAACGGTTGCCTACGAGCAGTACTTC. As protein: CASSITVAYEQYF.

The CDR3 DNA sequence: TGTGCCAGCAGCTCACTAGAATCCTACGAGCAGTACTTC. Residues: CASSSLESYEQYF. The chain links TRBV7-2 to TRBJ2-7, with D tentatively TRBD2 (5 bases). This CDR3 is built from 13 residues. Per the germline V gene, CDR1 is SGHTA and CDR2 is FQGNSA. The germline V and J ends were trimmed by 4 bases and 1 base, with 8 bases remaining between them.

This clone was counted between two and nine times. The CDR3, as DNA: TGTGCCAGCAGCCTTAGTAACACTGAAGCTTTCTTT. Amino acid sequence: CASSLSNTEAFF. This chain joins TRBV28 and TRBJ1-1; D unresolved. The length of the CDR3 is 12 residues. Trimming shortened V by 6 bases and J by 2 bases, and 7 bases separated the two germline ends. Germline values: CDR1 MDHEN, CDR2 SYDVKM.

The chain is built from TRBV13 and TRBJ1-1, with D possibly being TRBD1 (5 bases). The CDR3 length is 14 residues. V was clipped by 5 bases and J by 7 bases, with 17 bases between them. CDR1 and CDR2 (germline): PRHDT, FYEKMQ (reference sequence). This CDR3 reads CASSLGGKGREAFF. The DNA for the CDR3 is TGTGCCAGCAGCCTGGGGGGTAAGGGGCGTGAAGCTTTCTTT. The variable domain in full, with the rest retrieved from reference TRBV13 and TRBJ1-1, is AAGVIQSPRHLIKEKRETATLKCYPIPRHDTVYWYQQGPGQDPQFLISFYEKMQSDKGSIPDRFSAQQFSDYHSELNMSSLELGDSALYFCASSLGGKGREAFFGQGTRLTVV.

This sequence joins TRBV11-2 and TRBJ2-5; the match to TRBD1 covers 7 bases. The CDR3 extends over 13 amino acids. Germline CDR1 SGHAT, CDR2 FQNNGV. With 8 bases clipped from V and 5 bases from J, the junction kept 8 bases outside the gene matches. The CDR3: CASEGGKTETQYF. CDR3 DNA sequence: TGTGCCAGCGAAGGGGGCAAAACGGAGACCCAGTACTTC.

V usage is TRBV19 and J usage is TRBJ2-1; TRBD2 matches 8 bases. The CDR3 length is 15 residues. The germline gives CDR1 LNHDA, CDR2 SQIVND (reference sequence). With V trimmed by 7 bases and J by 5 bases, 10 bases remained unmatched. The DNA of the CDR3 is TGTGCCAGTACCCCACTAGCGGAGAGCGACAATGAGCAGTTCTTC. Its translation is CASTPLAESDNEQFF. Drawing the rest from reference TRBV19 and TRBJ2-1, the complete variable domain is DGGITQSPKYLFRKEGQNVTLSCEQNLNHDAMYWYRQDPGQGLRLIYYSQIVNDFQKGDIAEGYSVSREKKESFPLTVTSAQKNPTAFYLCASTPLAESDNEQFFGPGTRLTVL.

This sequence joins TRBV28 and TRBJ1-6; no clear D. Germline V gene data show CDR1 as MDHEN and CDR2 as SYDVKM. Trimming stripped 2 bases from V and 3 bases from J, with 8 bases between. CDR3 length: 15 amino acids. The CDR3 DNA reads TGTGCCAGCAGTTTAGAACAGATCTATAATTCACCCCTCCACTTT. Protein sequence: CASSLEQIYNSPLHF.

V and J are TRBV29-1 and TRBJ1-1; D is ambiguous. V was cut by 6 bases and J by 3 bases, with 8 bases left in between. The CDR3 contains 11 residues. Germline V CDR1 and CDR2: SQVTM, ANQGSEA. CDR3 region: CSVARYTEAFF. CDR3 coding DNA: TGCAGCGTCGCGCGATACACTGAAGCTTTCTTT.

V is TRBV21-1 and J is TRBJ2-5; the table gives TRBD1 as D, unverified against the DNA. TRBV21-1 is annotated as a pseudogene. The CDR3 is 14 residues long. DNA for the CDR3: TGTGCCAGCAGCAAAGTCCGAGCTCGCGACAGGGGTCACTTC. Translated, it gives CASSKVRARDRGHF.

The gene calls are TRBV18 and TRBJ1-2; a possible D gene is TRBD1 (5 bases). V was cut by 2 bases and J by 6 bases, with 7 bases left in between. Germline assignment: CDR1 KGHSH and CDR2 LQKENI. CDR3 length: 12 amino acids. CDR3 sequence (DNA): TGTGCCAGCTCACCAGTCAGGGATGGCTACACCTTC. Amino acids: CASSPVRDGYTF. Together with reference TRBV18 and TRBJ1-2, the CDR3 gives the full variable domain: NAGVMQNPRHLVRRRGQEARLRCSPMKGHSHVYWYRQLPEEGLKFMVYLQKENIIDESGMPKERFSAEFPKEGPSILRIQQVVRGDSAAYFCASSPVRDGYTFGSGTRLTVV.

In the case of this clone: One junction end does not reproduce the germline sequence, and a read error may be involved. J is TRBJ1-5 and V is TRBV5-8, with TRBD1 identical over 7 bases. CDR1 SGHTS and CDR2 YDEGEE come from the germline V gene. The CDR3 sequence is 13 residues long. CDR3 protein: CASSPWAGGGLAF. The CDR3 DNA reads as TGTGCCAGCAGCCCTTGGGCGGGAGGGGGCCTCGCTTTT.

V and J are TRBV19 and TRBJ1-5; 9 bases map to TRBD1. The V gene's germline CDR1 is LNHDA and CDR2 SQIVND (reference sequence). Trimming at V came to 4 bases and at J to 7 bases, leaving 5 bases not matched to a gene. The CDR3 spans 14 residues. The CDR3 loop is CASSTTGGAQPQHF. DNA of the CDR3: TGTGCCAGTAGTACTACAGGGGGCGCCCAGCCCCAGCATTTT.

This sequence joins TRBV25-1 and TRBJ2-7, with 8 bases lining up with TRBD2. The CDR3 contains 14 residues. Germline lookup yields CDR1 MGHDK and CDR2 SYGVNS. V lost 2 bases, J lost 3 bases, and 3 bases stayed unmatched. CDR3 sequence (DNA): TGTGCCAGCAGTGAAGGAGGGACTAGCTACGAGCAGTACTTC. This encodes CASSEGGTSYEQYF.

The rearrangement uses TRBV7-8 and TRBJ1-6; 9 nucleotides align to TRBD1. V lost 2 bases to trimming and J lost 9 bases; unmatched junction nucleotides: 5. Germline values: CDR1 SGHVS, CDR2 FQNEAQ. The CDR3 extends over 15 amino acids. The CDR3 sequence: CASSLRTGDISPLHF. In DNA form, the CDR3 reads TGTGCCAGCAGCTTACGGACAGGGGATATTTCACCCCTCCACTTT.

Remarks on this clone: This sample also contains other DNA sequences that code for the same CDR3. This sequence joins TRBV5-6 and TRBJ2-7, with D maybe TRBD2 (5 bases). Germline V gene data show CDR1 as SGHDT and CDR2 as YYEEEE. CDR3 length: 14 amino acids. Trimming stripped 0 bases from V and 1 base from J, with 8 bases between. The CDR3 here is CASSLGGDSYEQYF. The CDR3 DNA reads as TGTGCCAGCAGCTTGGGGGGAGATTCCTACGAGCAGTACTTC.

The chain has TRBV5-4 and TRBJ1-1; tentatively, D is TRBD1 (5 bases). CDR3 length: 15 residues. The V and J ends lost 3 bases and 1 base respectively, with 13 bases between them. Germline CDR1 SGHNT, CDR2 YYREEE (reference sequence). In DNA form, the CDR3 reads TGTGCCAGCAGCTCCCCCCGGGGGTCGAACACTGAAGCTTTCTTT. Its translation is CASSSPRGSNTEAFF. Drawing the rest from reference TRBV5-4 and TRBJ1-1, the complete variable domain is ETGVTQSPTHLIKTRGQQVTLRCSSQSGHNTVSWYQQALGQGPQFIFQYYREEENGRGNFPPRFSGLQFPNYSSELNVNALELDDSALYLCASSSPRGSNTEAFFGQGTRLTVV.

This clone was seen only once. The rearrangement joins TRBV7-2 to TRBJ2-7; 8 bases fit TRBD1. CDR1 and CDR2 (germline): SGHTA, FQGNSA. J was trimmed by 1 base and V by 5 bases; bases with no gene match: 7. There are 15 residues in the CDR3. CDR3 DNA sequence: TGTGCCAGCAGCGCCGGACAGGGCTGGTCCTACGAGCAGTACTTC. This encodes CASSAGQGWSYEQYF.

This sequence joins TRBV11-2 and TRBJ2-7, with TRBD2 identical over 9 bases. The CDR3 is made up of 15 amino acids. The V segment lost 1 base and the J segment 2 bases; nucleotides outside the gene matches: 3. Germline CDR1 is SGHAT and CDR2 is FQNNGV. The CDR3 DNA is TGTGCCAGCAGCTTAGTGGCGGGGGGGACCTACGAGCAGTACTTC. This translates into CASSLVAGGTYEQYF.

The rearrangement links TRBV7-9 to TRBJ2-7; TRBD1 matches at 7 bases. Trimming cost V 6 bases and J 6 bases; bases outside gene matches: 2. The CDR3 is 11 residues long. In germline, CDR1 is SEHNR, CDR2 FQNEAQ (reference sequence). The CDR3 reads CASSKGAEQYF. CDR3 bases: TGTGCCAGCAGTAAGGGGGCCGAGCAGTACTTC.

This clone occurred once. The chain has TRBV5-1 and TRBJ2-2; 11 nucleotides match TRBD1. Germline V gene sequence: CDR1 SGHRS, CDR2 YFSETQ. The ends lost 0 bases at V and 8 bases at J; junction bases unmatched: 3. The CDR3 length is 15 residues. This chain's CDR3 is CASSLVDRGQGELFF. In DNA form, the CDR3 reads TGCGCCAGCAGCTTGGTGGACAGGGGGCAAGGGGAGCTGTTTTTT.